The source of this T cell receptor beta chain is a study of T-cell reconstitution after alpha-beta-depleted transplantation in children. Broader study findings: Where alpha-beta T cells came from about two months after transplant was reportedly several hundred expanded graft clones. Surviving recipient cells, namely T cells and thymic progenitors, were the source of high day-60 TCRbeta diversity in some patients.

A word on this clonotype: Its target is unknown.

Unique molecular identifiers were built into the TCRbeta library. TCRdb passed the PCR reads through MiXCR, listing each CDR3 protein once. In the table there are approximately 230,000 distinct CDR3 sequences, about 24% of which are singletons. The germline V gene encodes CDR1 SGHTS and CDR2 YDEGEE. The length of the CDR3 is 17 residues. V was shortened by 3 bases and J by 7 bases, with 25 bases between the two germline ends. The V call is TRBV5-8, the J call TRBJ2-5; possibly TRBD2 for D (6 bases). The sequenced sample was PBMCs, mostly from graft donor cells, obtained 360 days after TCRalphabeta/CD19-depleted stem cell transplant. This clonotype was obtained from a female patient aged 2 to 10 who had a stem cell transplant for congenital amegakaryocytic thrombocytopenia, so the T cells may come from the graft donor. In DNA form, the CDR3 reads TGTGCCAGCAGCTCGTTTCCCATCTCTAGCGCTTCATGGACCCAGTACTTC. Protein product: CASSSFPISSASWTQYF.